The entry that follows covers one TCR beta chain sequence. Antigen: not known. This sample was taken from a study of CD8 T cells in ankylosing spondylitis. Study results and limitations: Ankylosing spondylitis blood appeared to carry a characteristic TCR beta motif of roughly 8 highly homologous variants.

A single record per CDR3 protein comes from TCRdb applying MiXCR to the 5' RACE reads. The sample includes some 330,000 distinct CDR3 sequences, 7.5% to 9% of them seen just once. The receptor was derived from a male donor with ankylosing spondylitis. The source material was blood, either unsorted or a sorted T cell fraction (not recorded which).

For the CDR3, the DNA is TGTGCCAGCAGCTCTTCCCGGGAGCAGTACTTC. Residues: CASSSSREQYF. The rearrangement uses TRBV12-3 or TRBV12-4 and TRBJ2-7; D gene unclear. The CDR3 is made up of 11 amino acids. Trimming removed 6 bases from V and 7 bases from J, with 10 bases in between.